The sequence of this T cell receptor beta chain was determined in a study of T cell responses to AZD1222 COVID-19 vaccine. Broader study findings: Baseline testing showed seropositivity in only six AZD1222 recipients.

Clones were sequenced by immunoSEQ multiplex PCR, and TCRdb holds only the in-frame ones, with some missing. The sample lists about 130,000 clones, roughly 88% seen once, with around 5% in the top ten. In regard to this clone: The target antigen is unknown.

The sample consisted of peripheral blood, taken 28 days after the second AZD1222 dose. This TCR derives from an adult who received the AZD1222 COVID-19 vaccine.

This CDR3 reads CASSLTMGKLFF. CDR3 DNA: TGTGCCAGCAGTTTGACAATGGGAAAACTGTTTTTT. The chain combines TRBV28 with TRBJ1-4; no clear D gene. V lost 3 bases, J lost 10 bases, and 9 bases lay in between. The germline CDR1 and CDR2 sequences are MDHEN and SYDVKM. The CDR3 totals 12 residues.